The 9 T cell receptor beta chains in this list originate from one sample, sequenced in a study of cytomegalovirus exposure and HLA in healthy donors. Both 60 Vbeta primers and 13 Jbeta primers went into the PCR. Sequencing used immunoSEQ multiplex PCR; TCRdb keeps in-frame clones, though not all of them. The sample lists fewer than 200,000 clones; 75% were seen once. Sequencing input: PBMCs. These receptors originate from a male donor in good health and CMV-seronegative.

The chain joins TRBV10-3 to TRBJ2-7; TRBD2 is a possible D gene (5 bases). The CDR3 contains 13 residues. Germline V CDR1 and CDR2: ENHRY, SYGVKD. V was shortened by 10 bases and J by 5 bases, with 18 bases between the two germline ends. CDR3 sequence: CATSQLEADEQYF. The DNA for the CDR3 is TGTGCCACCTCACAACTAGAAGCGGACGAGCAGTACTTC.

The V gene is TRBV6-1, the J gene TRBJ1-1, with 7 bases lining up with TRBD1. Losses at the gene ends were 5 bases for V and 6 bases for J; bases not matched to a gene: 9. The CDR3 extends over 14 amino acids. Germline V gene lookup returns CDR1 MNHNS and CDR2 SASEGT. The CDR3 protein is CASSFPGQKAEAFF. In DNA, the CDR3 is TGTGCCAGCAGTTTCCCGGGACAGAAGGCTGAAGCTTTCTTT.

This clone occurred a few times. CDR3 amino acids: CASSLEASVTDTQYF. CDR3 DNA sequence: TGTGCCAGCAGCTTAGAGGCTAGCGTGACAGATACGCAGTATTTT. The chain is built from TRBV7-9 and TRBJ2-3; tentatively, D is TRBD2 (6 bases). Per the germline V gene, CDR1 is SEHNR and CDR2 is FQNEAQ (reference sequence). The CDR3 is 15 amino acids. V was clipped by 1 base and J by 3 bases, with 11 bases between them.

This chain uses TRBV5-6 with TRBJ2-7, with D possibly being TRBD1 (5 bases). Germline assignment: CDR1 SGHDT and CDR2 YYEEEE. Deletions cut 6 bases from V and 6 bases from J, with 13 bases between. The CDR3 is 12 residues long. In DNA, the CDR3 is TGTGCCAGCACCAGGGAATATCTCGAGCAGTACTTC. It translates to CASTREYLEQYF.

The chain links TRBV5-1 to TRBJ1-4, with 9 bases aligning to TRBD1. This CDR3 comprises 15 residues. The germline CDR1 and CDR2 sequences are SGHRS and YFSETQ. V was pared by 1 base and J by 8 bases, with 6 bases of the junction left unmatched. In nucleotides, the CDR3 is TGCGCCAGCAGCTTGAACCCGGGACAGGGCGAAAAACTGTTTTTT. Amino acids: CASSLNPGQGEKLFF.

This rearrangement joins TRBV9 to TRBJ2-1; TRBD2 agrees at 7 bases. Germline values: CDR1 SGDLS, CDR2 YYNGEE. The J segment lost 4 bases and the V segment lost 3 bases, leaving 4 bases of the junction unmatched. CDR3 size: 14 residues. The CDR3 nucleotides are TGTGCCAGCAGCGGAGCGGGAAGGTACAATGAGCAGTTCTTC. Protein product: CASSGAGRYNEQFF.

The chain carries TRBV10-2 and TRBJ2-7; perhaps TRBD2 as D (5 bases). Germline V gene lookup returns CDR1 WSHSY and CDR2 SAAADI. CDR3 size: 14 residues. Trimming stripped 3 bases from V and 3 bases from J, with 12 bases between. For the CDR3, the DNA is TGCGCCAGCAGTGATGCGGGCCGAGGCTACGAGCAGTACTTC. It yields the protein CASSDAGRGYEQYF.

The J gene is TRBJ2-5, the V gene TRBV28, with 9 bases aligning to TRBD1. The CDR3 runs to 17 residues. CDR1 is MDHEN and CDR2 is SYDVKM in the germline V gene. V shed 3 bases and J 5 bases; nucleotides not matched to a gene: 13. The CDR3 DNA is TGTGCCAGCAGTTTTTGGAACAGGGGGCGTTTCGGGGAGACCCAGTACTTC. As protein: CASSFWNRGRFGETQYF.

This rearrangement joins TRBV20-1 to TRBJ2-5; possibly TRBD1 for D (5 bases). The V end was cut by 4 bases, the J end by 6 bases, with 9 bases between. The CDR3 sequence is 11 residues long. The germline V gene has CDR1 DFQATT and CDR2 SNEGSKA (reference sequence). The CDR3 sequence: CSATGSKTQYF. The CDR3 nucleotides are TGCAGTGCTACAGGGTCGAAGACCCAGTACTTC.